This record looks at one T cell receptor beta chain sequence and its context. The antigen remains undetermined. A library of TCRbeta sequences, prepared with unique molecular identifiers, was generated. TCRdb called the PCR reads again in MiXCR, with one record for every CDR3 protein. The data hold about 250,000 distinct CDR3 sequences, with 20% to 30% observed a single time. The V gene's germline CDR1 is LGHDT and CDR2 YNNKEL (reference sequence). Trimming removed 1 base at V and 3 bases at J, with 12 bases between. CDR3 length equals 15 residues. This sample is drawn from a study of T-cell reconstitution after alpha-beta-depleted transplantation in children. Study-wide results and caveats: Several hundred expanded graft clones reportedly gave rise to the alpha-beta T cells present about two months after transplant. Fresh T-cell production supplied most of the T-cell counts and diversity seen one year after transplant.

The input for sequencing was PBMCs, mostly from graft donor cells, taken 360 days after TCRalphabeta/CD19-depleted stem cell transplant. V and J are TRBV3-1 and TRBJ1-2, with D possibly TRBD1 on 6 matching bases. The clonotype comes from a female patient between 2 and 15 years old who had a stem cell transplant for congenital amegakaryocytic thrombocytopenia, so the T cells may come from the graft donor. CDR3 DNA: TGTGCCAGCAGCCAAGTGGAGGGGGTATACTATGGCTACACCTTC. Its protein product is CASSQVEGVYYGYTF.